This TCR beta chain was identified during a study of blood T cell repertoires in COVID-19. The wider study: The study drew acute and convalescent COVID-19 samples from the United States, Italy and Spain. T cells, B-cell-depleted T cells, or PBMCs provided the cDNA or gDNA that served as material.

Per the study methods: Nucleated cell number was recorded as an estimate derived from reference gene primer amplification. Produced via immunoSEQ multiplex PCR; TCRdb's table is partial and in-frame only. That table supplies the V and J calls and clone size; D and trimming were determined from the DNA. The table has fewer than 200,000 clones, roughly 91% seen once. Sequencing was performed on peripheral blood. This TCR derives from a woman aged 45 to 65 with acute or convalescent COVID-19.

Written as DNA, the CDR3 is TGTGCCAGCAGCCCTAAAAGACAGGGTGGGAATGAGCAGTTCTTC. Translating it yields CASSPKRQGGNEQFF. V is TRBV13 and J is TRBJ2-1, with 7 bases lining up with TRBD1. Losses at the gene ends were 5 bases for V and 7 bases for J; bases not matched to a gene: 11. This CDR3 comprises 15 residues. Germline CDR1 is PRHDT and CDR2 is FYEKMQ (reference sequence). The complete variable domain, with remaining parts taken from reference TRBV13 and TRBJ2-1, reads AAGVIQSPRHLIKEKRETATLKCYPIPRHDTVYWYQQGPGQDPQFLISFYEKMQSDKGSIPDRFSAQQFSDYHSELNMSSLELGDSALYFCASSPKRQGGNEQFFGPGTRLTVL.